This TCR beta chain was profiled in a study of blood T cell repertoires in COVID-19 (dated by TCRdb to about 2020). About the study as a whole: Samples from collaborators originated in the United States, Italy and Spain and spanned both the acute and convalescent phases of COVID-19. The material from the prospective study consisted of cDNA or gDNA derived from T cells, B-cell-depleted T cells, or PBMCs. Nearly every sample came with metadata listing a de-identified subject ID, COVID-19 status, age in years and sex. The repertoires were released in a freely available public database meant as a resource for research on the immune response to SARS-CoV-2. Deeply sampled blood TCRbeta repertoires from subjects exposed to, actively infected with, or recovered from COVID-19 were included in the dataset. Samples were obtained from the ongoing ImmuneRACE study (first 160 participants) and from 1,254 subjects provided by 6 global collaborators. Where available, HLA class I and class II types were obtained from metadata supplied by the sample provider rather than from assay-based typing.

Whole blood was collected in K2EDTA tubes by collaborating institutions according to the institutions' own protocols. For TCRbeta analysis, collaborators shipped samples in one of three forms: frozen whole blood, isolated PBMCs, or DNA extracted from either of those sample types. Summary of the overall study and its limitations: Clinical and demographic metadata were provided uncurated, with the amount varying by source and participant.

CDR1 SGHAT and CDR2 FQNNGV were looked up in the germline V gene. From cysteine to phenylalanine, the CDR3 is 13 amino acids long. This entry keeps only the CDR3 DNA: 39 bases, framed from base 1. V lost 1 base and J lost 4 bases; the stretch between them is 7 bases long. TCRbeta CDR3 regions were amplified from genomic DNA using the immunoSEQ Assay, a bias-controlled multiplex PCR. The paper's data handling went like this. Within the assay, amplification of reference gene primers was used to estimate how many nucleated cells each sample contained. Sequence reads were collapsed and filtered to measure the absolute abundance of every unique TCRbeta CDR3 rearrangement. For each sample, productive Simpson clonality was calculated as the square root of Simpson's diversity index over productive rearrangements. This is the immuneACCESS table as TCRdb keeps it, with only in-frame sequences that have V and J called. A part of the clones is gone; compared with another copy, unresolved V genes explain less than half, and the rest is unexplained. V and J calls and clone size are those listed in that table; D and trimming were worked out from the DNA. Across this sample there are approximately 51,000 clones, with approximately 90% seen only once. The top ten constitute around 4.6% of the sample.

As for this clone: The antigen this receptor binds is unknown. Base qualities are not recorded, but no much larger clone differs from it by a single base.

The chain joins TRBV11-2 to TRBJ1-1, with no confident D gene call. The sequence derives from a man between 40 and 49 years old with active COVID-19. The sequenced sample consisted of peripheral blood. The CDR3 amino acid sequence is: CASSLGPATEAFF. The bases are TGTGCCAGCAGCTTAGGGCCCGCCACTGAAGCTTTCTTT. Reference TRBV11-2 and TRBJ1-1 proteins supply the regions before and after the CDR3; the full variable domain is: EAGVAQSPRYKIIEKRQSVAFWCNPISGHATLYWYQQILGQGPKLLIQFQNNGVVDDSQLPKDRFSAERLKGVDSTLKIQPAKLEDSAVYLCASSLGPATEAFFGQGTRLTVV.